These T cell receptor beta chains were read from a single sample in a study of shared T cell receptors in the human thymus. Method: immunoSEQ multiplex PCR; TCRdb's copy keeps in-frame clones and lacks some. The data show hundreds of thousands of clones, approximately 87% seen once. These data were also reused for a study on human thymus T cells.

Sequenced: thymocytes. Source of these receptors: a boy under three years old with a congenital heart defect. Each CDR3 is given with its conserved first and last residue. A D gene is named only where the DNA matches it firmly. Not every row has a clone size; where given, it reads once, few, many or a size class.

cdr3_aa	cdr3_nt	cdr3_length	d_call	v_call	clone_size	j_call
CAWGLPHPSDTQYF	TGTGCCTGGGGACTCCCCCACCCCTCAGATACGCAGTATTTT	14	.	TRBV30	.	TRBJ2-3
CASSVGGGRRPGELFF	TGTGCCAGCAGCGTAGGAGGCGGGAGGCGTCCCGGGGAGCTGTTTTTT	16	TRBD2	TRBV9	.	TRBJ2-2
CASSFSDRSGNTIYF	TGTGCCAGCAGCTTTAGCGACCGCAGCGGAAACACCATATATTTT	15	.	TRBV7-2	.	TRBJ1-3
CASSVQRRRGYNEQFF	TGTGCCAGCAGCGTTCAGCGAAGACGCGGCTACAATGAGCAGTTCTTC	16	.	TRBV7-2	.	TRBJ2-1
CASSLPHPALAGGGLNEQYF	TGTGCCAGCAGTTTACCCCACCCCGCCCTAGCGGGAGGGGGGTTGAACGAGCAGTACTTC	20	TRBD2	TRBV28	.	TRBJ2-7
CASSLGDYRQYF	TGTGCCAGCAGCTTAGGGGACTACCGTCAGTATTTT	12	TRBD2	TRBV11-2	.	TRBJ2-3
CASSPWTSGRGNSYNEQFF	TGTGCCAGCAGCCCCTGGACTAGCGGGAGGGGGAACTCCTACAATGAGCAGTTCTTC	19	TRBD2	TRBV11-1	.	TRBJ2-1
CASRRDRPNYGYTF	TGTGCCAGCAGGAGGGACAGACCTAACTATGGCTACACCTTC	14	TRBD1	TRBV6-5	.	TRBJ1-2
CSVHIQGLSGNTIYF	TGCAGCGTTCACATACAGGGCCTCTCTGGAAACACCATATATTTT	15	.	TRBV29-1	.	TRBJ1-3
CATSRPGLAGVLHSYEQYF	TGTGCCACCAGCAGACCCGGACTAGCGGGAGTTCTCCACTCCTACGAGCAGTACTTC	19	TRBD2	TRBV15	.	TRBJ2-7
CASSQDRLYEQYF	TGTGCCAGCAGCCAAGACAGACTTTACGAGCAGTACTTC	13	.	TRBV14	few	TRBJ2-7
CASSLRDTSEKLFF	TGTGCCAGCAGCTTAAGGGACACAAGTGAAAAACTGTTTTTT	14	.	TRBV11-2	.	TRBJ1-4
CASRGSLTDTQYF	TGTGCCAGTCGCGGGAGTTTAACAGATACGCAGTATTTT	13	TRBD2	TRBV19	.	TRBJ2-3
CASSLYTRTAQVESYTF	TGTGCCAGCAGCCTCTATACCCGGACAGCTCAGGTGGAAAGCTACACCTTC	17	.	TRBV14	.	TRBJ1-2
CASRNPRTVRHNEQFF	TGCGCCAGCAGGAACCCTCGGACTGTGAGACACAATGAGCAGTTCTTC	16	.	TRBV5-1	once	TRBJ2-1
CASSQRDSGLAGGGYEQYF	TGTGCCAGCAGCCAACGGGACAGTGGCCTAGCGGGAGGAGGCTACGAGCAGTACTTC	19	TRBD2	TRBV11-3	few	TRBJ2-7
CASSLRLAGDGYTDTQYF	TGTGCCAGCAGCTTGCGACTAGCGGGAGACGGGTACACAGATACGCAGTATTTT	18	TRBD2	TRBV7-9	.	TRBJ2-3
CASSTTGTGGYEQYF	TGTGCCAGCAGTACAACCGGGACAGGGGGCTACGAGCAGTACTTC	15	TRBD1	TRBV6-5	.	TRBJ2-7
CAWSRAGGINHNNEQFF	TGTGCCTGGAGTCGAGCGGGAGGGATTAACCACAACAATGAGCAGTTCTTC	17	TRBD2	TRBV30	.	TRBJ2-1
CAINVAGLFSYEQYF	TGTGCCATCAATGTAGCGGGATTGTTCTCCTACGAGCAGTACTTC	15	TRBD2	TRBV10-3	once	TRBJ2-7
CASSSSGRAEDEQFF	TGTGCCAGCAGCTCTAGCGGGAGGGCCGAGGATGAGCAGTTCTTC	15	TRBD2	TRBV7-9	.	TRBJ2-1
CAPLLSRTEPYEQYF	TGTGCCCCCCTCCTATCCCGGACAGAGCCCTACGAGCAGTACTTC	15	.	TRBV2	.	TRBJ2-7
CAWSGPTSGRPDTQYF	TGTGCCTGGAGTGGACCTACTAGCGGGAGGCCAGATACGCAGTATTTT	16	TRBD2	TRBV30	.	TRBJ2-3
CASSYTSGEGTEQYF	TGTGCCAGCAGTTATACTAGCGGGGAGGGTACCGAGCAGTACTTC	15	TRBD2	TRBV6-6	once	TRBJ2-7
CASSQRRDDTYNEQFF	TGTGCCAGCAGCCAACGGCGGGACGATACCTACAATGAGCAGTTCTTC	16	.	TRBV7-2	.	TRBJ2-1
CASSPGLAEKQETQYF	TGTGCCAGCAGTCCGGGACTAGCGGAGAAACAAGAGACCCAGTACTTC	16	TRBD2	TRBV27	.	TRBJ2-5
CSVGLAGGPHEQYF	TGCAGCGTAGGACTAGCGGGAGGTCCCCACGAGCAGTACTTC	14	TRBD2	TRBV29-1	once	TRBJ2-7
CASNPTSGRPGDGELFF	TGTGCCAGCAACCCGACTAGCGGGAGGCCCGGGGACGGGGAGCTGTTTTTT	17	TRBD2	TRBV5-6	.	TRBJ2-2
CASSTVSGTNTGELFF	TGTGCCAGTAGTACGGTTAGCGGGACGAACACCGGGGAGCTGTTTTTT	16	TRBD2	TRBV19	.	TRBJ2-2
CASSQDLEGQGYEQYF	TGCGCCAGCAGCCAAGATCTCGAGGGACAGGGATACGAGCAGTACTTC	16	TRBD1	TRBV4-1	.	TRBJ2-7
CASSLLTRRFTYNEQFF	TGCGCCAGCAGCCTTCTCACACGGCGGTTCACCTACAATGAGCAGTTCTTC	17	.	TRBV4-1	.	TRBJ2-1
CASSRILVPEQFF	TGTGCCAGCAGTAGGATCCTAGTACCTGAGCAGTTCTTC	13	.	TRBV27	.	TRBJ2-1
CASSIVPSGRASYEQYF	TGTGCCAGTAGTATAGTGCCTAGCGGGAGGGCCTCCTACGAGCAGTACTTC	17	TRBD2	TRBV19	.	TRBJ2-7
CASSPQPDTRYTF	TGTGCCAGCAGTCCCCAGCCCGACACTCGCTACACCTTC	13	.	TRBV27	.	TRBJ1-2
CASNTDRGEETQYF	TGTGCCAGCAACACCGACAGGGGGGAAGAGACCCAGTACTTC	14	TRBD1	TRBV28	once	TRBJ2-5
CASGLVPSGGGGTDTQYF	TGTGCTAGTGGTTTGGTCCCGAGCGGGGGAGGTGGAACAGATACGCAGTATTTT	18	TRBD2	TRBV12-5	.	TRBJ2-3
CASSLGSGTSSTDTQYF	TGCGCCAGCAGCCTAGGGTCGGGAACTAGCAGCACAGATACGCAGTATTTT	17	.	TRBV4-1	.	TRBJ2-3
CASKQQGAGQETQYF	TGTGCCAGCAAACAACAGGGGGCGGGTCAAGAGACCCAGTACTTC	15	TRBD1	TRBV6-1	.	TRBJ2-5
CASSPTGAGESGEQYF	TGTGCCAGCAGTCCGACCGGGGCGGGAGAATCCGGCGAGCAGTACTTC	16	TRBD2	TRBV2	.	TRBJ2-7
CASSSGRGFEQFF	TGTGCCAGCAGTAGCGGGAGGGGGTTTGAGCAGTTCTTC	13	TRBD2	TRBV6-4	.	TRBJ2-1